This T cell receptor beta chain was documented in a study of T-cell reconstitution after alpha-beta-depleted transplantation in children. V lost 1 base, J lost 5 bases, and 8 bases lay in between. CDR3 size: 13 residues. The TCRbeta library was prepared with unique molecular identifiers. One entry per CDR3 protein results from TCRdb running MiXCR on the PCR reads. The sample lists 150,000 to 250,000 distinct CDR3 sequences, more than 14% seen once, with less than 15% in the top ten. This clonotype was detected ten times or more. The chain uses TRBV12-3 or TRBV12-4 and TRBJ1-1; the D is unclear. Sequenced here: PBMCs from the stem cell graft donor, sampled from the stem cell graft. This TCR came from a human donor who donated a stem cell graft to a child with acute lymphoblastic leukemia. The CDR3 sequence: CASSLGPRTEAFF. The CDR3 bases are TGTGCCAGCAGTTTAGGACCGAGGACTGAAGCTTTCTTT.